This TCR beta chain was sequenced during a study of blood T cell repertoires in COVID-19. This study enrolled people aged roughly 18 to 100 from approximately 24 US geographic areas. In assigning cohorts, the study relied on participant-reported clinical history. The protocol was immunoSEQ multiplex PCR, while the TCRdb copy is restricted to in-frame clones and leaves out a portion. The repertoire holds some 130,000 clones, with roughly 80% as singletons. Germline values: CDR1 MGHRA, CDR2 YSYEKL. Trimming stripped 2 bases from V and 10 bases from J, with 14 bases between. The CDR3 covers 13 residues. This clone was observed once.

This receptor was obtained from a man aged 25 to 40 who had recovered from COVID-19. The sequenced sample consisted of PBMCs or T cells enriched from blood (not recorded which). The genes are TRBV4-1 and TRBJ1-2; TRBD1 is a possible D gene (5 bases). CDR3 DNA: TGCGCCAGCAGCCAAAAGGGGTTAAGGGCCTACACCTTC. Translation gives CASSQKGLRAYTF.